The next 17 T cell receptor beta chains were all read from a single sample in a study of post-analysis software for immune sequencing data. Study results and limitations: Patients carried four or five TRBV segments more frequently than controls did, and TRBV5-6, TRBV5-1 and TRBV20-1 were among them.

Presence of unique molecular identifiers characterized the TCR beta cDNA libraries. MiXCR, run by TCRdb on the PCR reads, gives a single entry per CDR3 protein. There are roughly 540,000 distinct CDR3 sequences in the sample; around 34% occur only once, and less than 6% lies in the top ten. These receptors have no identified antigens. Sequencing used blood. The receptors originated from a girl under 18 with multiple sclerosis.

This clonotype has more than one count but fewer than ten. The rearrangement joins TRBV4-1 to TRBJ1-5, with D possibly matching TRBD1 (5 bases). Trimming shortened V by 4 bases and J by 7 bases, and 14 bases separated the two germline ends. The CDR3 covers 14 residues. Per germline, CDR1 MGHRA and CDR2 YSYEKL. The CDR3 DNA is TGCGCCAGCAGCCCTCGGGGCGCGATCCAGCCCCAGCATTTT. Protein product: CASSPRGAIQPQHF.

The chain has TRBV4-1 and TRBJ2-3; TRBD2 agrees at 9 bases. Germline-derived CDR1 and CDR2 are MGHRA and YSYEKL. CDR3 length equals 16 residues. With 1 base clipped from V and 3 bases from J, the junction kept 5 bases outside the gene matches. CDR3 bases: TGCGCCAGCAGCCAAGGCGGGGGGGATTCGACAGATACGCAGTATTTT. As protein: CASSQGGGDSTDTQYF.

This clonotype showed up just a few times. This chain connects TRBV5-1 to TRBJ1-2; 11 nucleotides align to TRBD1. Per the germline V gene, CDR1 is SGHRS and CDR2 is YFSETQ. The CDR3 contains 17 residues. After removal of 3 bases from V and 0 bases from J, the junction contained 7 bases not matched to a gene. The CDR3 region is CASSSPGTGGANYGYTF. CDR3 sequence (DNA): TGCGCCAGCAGCTCACCCGGGACAGGGGGAGCTAACTATGGCTACACCTTC.

This clonotype was counted a few times. This rearrangement joins TRBV29-1 to TRBJ2-5; a possible D gene is TRBD1 (6 bases). The J call may be mistaken, given a closer DNA end match to TRBJ2-7. This CDR3 has 13 residues. CDR1 and CDR2 from the germline V gene are SQVTM and ANQGSEA. The CDR3 DNA reads as TGCAGCGTTGCGACAGGAACGACCTACGAGCAGTACTTC. Its translation: CSVATGTTYEQYF.

V usage is TRBV20-1 and J usage is TRBJ2-5, with 9 nucleotides matching TRBD2. Trimming at V came to 6 bases and at J to 4 bases, leaving 15 bases not matched to a gene. CDR1 DFQATT and CDR2 SNEGSKA come from the germline V gene (reference sequence). This CDR3 is 16 amino acids long. The CDR3, as DNA: TGCAGTGCGCCACTGGGTCTAGCGGGGCTGGGAGAGACCCAGTACTTC. This encodes CSAPLGLAGLGETQYF.

This chain connects TRBV13 to TRBJ2-1, with 11 bases fitting TRBD2. The CDR3 runs 16 residues. After removal of 5 bases from V and 7 bases from J, the junction contained 10 bases not matched to a gene. Germline values: CDR1 PRHDT, CDR2 FYEKMQ (reference sequence). The CDR3, as DNA: TGTGCCAGCAGCGAAAGACTAGCGGGGCTGGGGAATGAGCAGTTCTTC. Encoded protein: CASSERLAGLGNEQFF.

This clonotype was seen more than once but under ten times. The rearrangement uses TRBV6-1 and TRBJ2-5; 10 positions match TRBD2. The CDR3 has 15 amino acids. In germline, CDR1 is MNHNS, CDR2 SASEGT. Losses at the gene ends were 7 bases for V and 7 bases for J; bases not matched to a gene: 12. CDR3 coding DNA: TGTGCCAGCACCCTCAGCGGGGGGGGTAGTCGGACCCAGTACTTC. It specifies CASTLSGGGSRTQYF.

This chain uses TRBV9 with TRBJ2-7; D remains ambiguous. Germline assignment: CDR1 SGDLS and CDR2 YYNGEE. CDR3 length: 16 amino acids. The germline V and J ends were trimmed by 0 bases and 1 base, with 14 bases remaining between them. CDR3 nucleotides: TGTGCCAGCAGCGTAGGGGCCGTCGGCGATTCCTACGAGCAGTACTTC. Its translation is CASSVGAVGDSYEQYF.

V and J are TRBV5-1 and TRBJ1-1, with D possibly TRBD1 on 5 matching bases. The CDR3 has 14 residues. Germline CDR1 reads SGHRS; CDR2 reads YFSETQ. Between the trimmed V and J ends, which lost 0 bases and 6 bases, there was a span of 12 bases. The CDR3 region has the DNA TGCGCCAGCAGCTTGGACGTCGGGGCCCCTGAAGCTTTCTTT. It is translated as CASSLDVGAPEAFF.

V and J are TRBV11-2 and TRBJ2-1, with 9 bases lining up with TRBD2. CDR3 length: 16 residues. The V and J ends lost 5 bases and 2 bases, in that order; junction bases with no gene match: 7. CDR1 and CDR2 (germline): SGHAT, FQNNGV. CDR3 sequence (DNA): TGTGCCAGCAGCCCGCTAGCGGGGAATACCTACAATGAGCAGTTCTTC. It is translated as CASSPLAGNTYNEQFF.

This clonotype was counted a few times. This chain links TRBV10-3 with TRBJ2-7; unclear D gene. The V end was cut by 0 bases, the J end by 6 bases, with 6 bases between. The CDR3 has 12 amino acids. Germline CDR1 is ENHRY and CDR2 is SYGVKD. CDR3 sequence: CAISESGVEQYF. CDR3 sequence (DNA): TGTGCCATCAGTGAGTCTGGAGTCGAGCAGTACTTC.

The chain joins TRBV2 to TRBJ2-6, with D uncertain. CDR1 is SNHLY, CDR2 FYNNEI, per germline. The CDR3 spans 15 residues. V was clipped by 5 bases and J by 0 bases, with 8 bases between them. CDR3 nucleotides: TGTGCCAGCAGTCTACTCACCTCTGGGGCCAACGTCCTGACTTTC. As protein: CASSLLTSGANVLTF.

A word on this clonotype: An end of the junction does not agree with germline; a read error may underlie this. V and J are TRBV6-5 and TRBJ2-1; D perhaps matches TRBD1 (5 bases). The CDR3 covers 14 residues. Germline V lookup: CDR1 MNHEY, CDR2 SVGAGI. CDR3 DNA sequence: TGTGCCAACAGTGCAATGGCAGGGTACAATGAGCAGTTCTTC. Its protein is CANSAMAGYNEQFF.

This clonotype was seen a few times. The chain has TRBV12-3 or TRBV12-4 and TRBJ2-1, with 13 bases fitting TRBD2. CDR3 length equals 14 residues. V was pared by 9 bases and J by 11 bases, with 10 bases of the junction left unmatched. The DNA for the CDR3 is TGTGCCAGTAGCTCAGGACTAGCGGGGGAGAAGCAGTTCTTC. Residues: CASSSGLAGEKQFF.

This rearrangement joins TRBV3-1 to TRBJ1-1; a weak D match, TRBD1 (6 bases). Trimming cost V 6 bases and J 2 bases, with 16 bases left between them. Germline CDR1 LGHDT, CDR2 YNNKEL (reference sequence). The CDR3 extends over 15 amino acids. CDR3 amino acids: CASRQWGARNTEAFF. DNA of the CDR3: TGTGCCAGCAGACAATGGGGGGCGCGAAACACTGAAGCTTTCTTT.

The chain is built from TRBV2 and TRBJ2-4; weak D call: TRBD1 (6 bases). This CDR3 has 14 residues. From germline, CDR1 is SNHLY and CDR2 FYNNEI. Trimming stripped 3 bases from V and 6 bases from J, with 12 bases between. CDR3 DNA sequence: TGTGCCAGCAGTGACGGTGGGGGCCTAAACATTCAGTACTTC. The encoded protein is CASSDGGGLNIQYF. The full variable domain, completed using reference TRBV2 and TRBJ2-4, is EPEVTQTPSHQVTQMGQEVILRCVPISNHLYFYWYRQILGQKVEFLVSFYNNEISEKSEIFDDQFSVERPDGSNFTLKIRSTKLEDSAMYFCASSDGGGLNIQYFGAGTRLSVL.

This clonotype has only a few counts. The rearrangement links TRBV6-4 to TRBJ2-6; D may correspond to TRBD1 or TRBD2 (6 bases each). CDR3 length: 17 residues. The germline V gene has CDR1 MRHNA and CDR2 SNTAGT. The ends were cut back, 2 bases at V and 2 bases at J, with 13 bases in the middle. CDR3 sequence reads: CASSDGGGWAGANVLTF. The CDR3 DNA reads as TGTGCCAGCAGTGACGGAGGGGGGTGGGCTGGGGCCAACGTCCTGACTTTC.